These 29 T cell receptor beta chains were sequenced from one sample in a study of blood T cell repertoires in COVID-19 (dated by TCRdb to about 2020). The library was made by the immunoSEQ multiplex PCR assay. TCRdb carries this immuneACCESS record with in-frame sequences only. Its versions omit some clonotypes, under half of them owing to an unresolved V gene in the studies checked, with the rest unexplained. The sample records 85,000 to 120,000 clones, more than 75% of which are singletons. 9.5% to 10% of the sample comes from the top ten. The specimen sequenced was peripheral blood. The receptors shown here come from a man aged 60 to 69 with active or convalescent COVID-19.

The V and J genes are TRBV7-3 and TRBJ2-1, with 7 bases fitting TRBD2. The CDR3 consists of 15 residues. J was trimmed by 7 bases and V by 5 bases; bases with no gene match: 11. Per the germline V gene, CDR1 is SGHTA and CDR2 is FQGTGA. CDR3 in amino acids: CASSPEAAGTNEQFF. Here the CDR3 DNA reads TGTGCCAGCAGCCCCGAGGCAGCGGGGACTAATGAGCAGTTCTTC.

The chain links TRBV5-1 to TRBJ2-7; 7 bases fit TRBD1. Germline CDR1 SGHRS, CDR2 YFSETQ. The CDR3 length is 16 residues. Trimming removed 4 bases from V and 3 bases from J; junction bases left unmatched: 13. The CDR3: CASSPTTGTVSYEQYF. CDR3 coding DNA: TGCGCCAGCAGCCCCACAACCGGGACAGTCAGCTACGAGCAGTACTTC.

In its sample, this clone was seen once. The CDR3 does not end in the conserved phenylalanine or tryptophan, so this is likely a read error. It is unclear where the CDR3 begins or ends on the DNA, so no DNA is shown, and the CDR3 is as TCRdb lists it. This rearrangement joins TRBV14 to TRBJ1-2; the table assigns TRBD1, which was not confirmed against the DNA. The germline gives CDR1 SGHDN, CDR2 FVKESK. The CDR3 extends over 11 residues, inclusive of both ends. The CDR3 is CASSQDGGQVL.

CDR3 DNA: TGTGCCTGGAGTACGGGGTACCAAGAGACCCAGTACTTC. This sequence encodes CAWSTGYQETQYF. The chain employs TRBV30 and TRBJ2-5; a possible D gene is TRBD2 (5 bases). The CDR3 contains 13 residues. The ends were cut back, 2 bases at V and 0 bases at J, with 7 bases in the middle. CDR1 GTSNPN and CDR2 SVGIG come from the germline V gene (reference sequence).

The chain combines TRBV3-1 (or the pseudogene TRBV3-2) with TRBJ2-5; possible D gene TRBD1, 5 bases. The germline V and J ends were trimmed by 4 bases and 0 bases, with 15 bases remaining between them. The CDR3 covers 16 residues. Per germline, CDR1 LGHDT and CDR2 YNNKEL (reference sequence). The CDR3 reads CASSPSTTADQETQYF. In nucleotides, the CDR3 is TGTGCCAGCAGCCCAAGTACGACAGCCGACCAAGAGACCCAGTACTTC.

The chain has TRBV27 and TRBJ1-4; D is uncertain. V lost 5 bases to trimming and J lost 0 bases, with 13 bases between them. CDR3 length: 16 amino acids. Germline-derived CDR1 and CDR2 are MNHEY and SMNVEV (reference sequence). The CDR3 sequence: CASSPSGGATNEKLFF. The DNA of the CDR3 is TGTGCCAGCAGTCCTTCGGGAGGTGCAACTAATGAAAAACTGTTTTTT.

The chain recombines TRBV9 with TRBJ2-1, with TRBD1 as a possible D gene (5 bases). The CDR3 is made up of 15 amino acids. Between the trimmed V and J ends, which lost 0 bases and 1 base, there was a span of 8 bases. Germline CDR1 SGDLS, CDR2 YYNGEE. CDR3 residues: CASSVDPGSYNEQFF. The CDR3 bases are TGTGCCAGCAGCGTAGATCCAGGGTCCTACAATGAGCAGTTCTTC.

This clone was found a few times. This sequence joins TRBV6-1 and TRBJ2-1, with TRBD1 matching 9 bases. V lost 6 bases to trimming and J lost 2 bases; unmatched junction nucleotides: 2. This CDR3 is 14 amino acids long. Germline V gene sequence: CDR1 MNHNS, CDR2 SASEGT. CDR3 protein: CASRRTGAYNEQFF. In nucleotides, the CDR3 is TGTGCCAGCAGGCGGACAGGGGCCTACAATGAGCAGTTCTTC.

This clone has a handful of counts. The chain uses TRBV9 and TRBJ2-7, with 13 bases aligning to TRBD2. The germline CDR1 and CDR2 sequences are SGDLS and YYNGEE. The CDR3 is 17 residues long. The V gene end was trimmed by 3 bases and the J gene end by 2 bases; junction bases not matched to a gene: 8. The CDR3 DNA follows: TGTGCCAGCAGCGAGACTAGCGGGAGGCCTACCCCCTACGAGCAGTACGTC. This codes for CASSETSGRPTPYEQYV.

The chain couples TRBV6-2 or TRBV6-3 to TRBJ1-2; D ambiguous. This CDR3 is built from 13 residues. From germline, CDR1 is MNHEY and CDR2 SVGEGT. V dropped 6 bases and J dropped 6 bases, with 14 bases sitting between them. The CDR3, as DNA: TGTGCCAGCAGCCTGGCGGGGTATGATGGCTACACCTTC. Translated, it gives CASSLAGYDGYTF.

The rearrangement uses TRBV10-1 and TRBJ1-6; D uncertain. Trimming removed 5 bases from V and 6 bases from J, with 8 bases in between. The V gene's germline CDR1 is WNHNN and CDR2 SYGVQD (reference sequence). This CDR3 is 13 amino acids long. The CDR3 protein is CASSRDINSPLHF. The CDR3 DNA follows: TGCGCCAGCAGTAGAGACATTAATTCACCCCTCCACTTT.

The gene calls are TRBV5-1 and TRBJ1-3; 8 bases agree with TRBD1. Germline V gene lookup returns CDR1 SGHRS and CDR2 YFSETQ. J was trimmed by 11 bases and V by 0 bases; bases with no gene match: 13. This CDR3 has 16 residues. The CDR3 is CASSLAAGGIHSAIYF. For the CDR3, the DNA is TGCGCCAGCAGCTTGGCGGCAGGGGGCATCCACTCGGCCATATATTTT.

V gene TRBV9 combines with J gene TRBJ2-1; D perhaps matches TRBD1 (5 bases). CDR3 length: 15 amino acids. Per germline, CDR1 SGDLS and CDR2 YYNGEE. V lost 0 bases, J lost 0 bases, and 7 bases lay in between. The DNA of the CDR3 is TGTGCCAGCAGCGTAGGCAGGGCCTCCTACAATGAGCAGTTCTTC. This translates into CASSVGRASYNEQFF.

In DNA, the CDR3 is TGTGCCAGCAGCGCCAAACCGGGACAGGGGGGCATCGGCTCCTACGAGCAGTACGTC. As protein: CASSAKPGQGGIGSYEQYV. V is TRBV21-1 and J is TRBJ2-7; TRBD1 is the table's D call, not checked against the DNA. TRBV21-1 is shown as a pseudogene. The CDR3 consists of 19 residues.

The DNA of the CDR3 is TGTGCCAGCAGCCCCGCGAGGAGGAACTATGGCTACACCTTC. Protein sequence: CASSPARRNYGYTF. The chain carries TRBV7-9 and TRBJ1-2; D unresolved. This CDR3 has 14 residues. CDR1 SEHNR and CDR2 FQNEAQ come from the germline V gene (reference sequence). Trimming stripped 5 bases from V and 2 bases from J, with 12 bases between.

The V call is TRBV5-1, the J call TRBJ2-3, with D perhaps matching TRBD1 (5 bases). Trimming stripped 4 bases from V and 2 bases from J, with 14 bases between. Looked up from germline, CDR1 is SGHRS and CDR2 is YFSETQ. The length of the CDR3 is 15 residues. The CDR3 region has the DNA TGCGCCAGCAGCCCCTTGGGGCAGACCACAGATACGCAGTATTTT. As protein: CASSPLGQTTDTQYF.

This clone has at least ten counts. This sequence joins TRBV2 and TRBJ2-3; 8 nucleotides agree with TRBD1. This CDR3 contains 15 residues. V was pared by 10 bases and J by 6 bases, with 15 bases of the junction left unmatched. Per germline, CDR1 SNHLY and CDR2 FYNNEI. For the CDR3, the DNA is TGTGCCATTGGAGAAGACAGGGGAACGAGTGATACGCAGTATTTT. This encodes CAIGEDRGTSDTQYF.

This clone was observed a single time. V and J are TRBV9 and TRBJ2-6, with D tentatively TRBD2 (5 bases). The V end was cut by 4 bases, the J end by 3 bases, with 11 bases between. Germline CDR1 reads SGDLS; CDR2 reads YYNGEE. This CDR3 region has 15 residues. The DNA of the CDR3 is TGTGCCAGCAGCCCTAGCAGAGGTGGGGCCAACGTCCTGACTTTC. Residues: CASSPSRGGANVLTF.

The J gene is TRBJ2-7, the V gene TRBV5-1; 8 positions agree with TRBD2. V lost 2 bases to trimming and J lost 2 bases; unmatched junction nucleotides: 6. CDR3 size: 15 residues. In germline, CDR1 is SGHRS, CDR2 YFSETQ. The DNA of the CDR3 is TGCGCCAGCAGCTTAGCGGGAGACATCCCCTACGAGCAGTACTTC. Translation gives CASSLAGDIPYEQYF.

This chain uses TRBV6-5 with TRBJ2-1; 7 bases agree with TRBD2. CDR1 and CDR2 from the germline V gene are MNHEY and SVGAGI. V shed 2 bases and J 2 bases; nucleotides not matched to a gene: 6. This CDR3 comprises 16 residues. For the CDR3, the DNA is TGTGCCAGCAGTTACCTCGGCGGGAGTCCCTACAATGAGCAGTTCTTC. Translated, it gives CASSYLGGSPYNEQFF.

This sequence joins TRBV19 and TRBJ1-1; 7 bases are a match to TRBD1. CDR1 is LNHDA, CDR2 SQIVND, per germline (reference sequence). CDR3 length equals 12 residues. Trimming took 3 bases from V and 10 from J; bases not matched to a gene: 5. This chain's CDR3 is CASSIRQGTAFF. Written as DNA, the CDR3 is TGTGCCAGTAGTATTCGACAGGGAACAGCTTTCTTT.

V is TRBV10-3 and J is TRBJ2-5; 8 bases are shared with TRBD2. This CDR3 has 18 amino acids. Looked up from germline, CDR1 is ENHRY and CDR2 is SYGVKD. V lost 6 bases to trimming and J lost 4 bases; unmatched junction nucleotides: 19. CDR3 loop: CAIRKAGVGIPDRETQYF. CDR3 nucleotide sequence: TGTGCCATCAGGAAAGCGGGGGTGGGGATCCCGGATCGAGAGACCCAGTACTTC.

The chain employs TRBV19 and TRBJ1-1; TRBD1 matches at 8 bases. V shed 8 bases, J shed 3 bases, and the junction held 2 bases outside the gene matches. CDR1 LNHDA and CDR2 SQIVND come from the germline V gene (reference sequence). There are 12 residues in the CDR3. The CDR3 sequence is CASRTGHTEAFF. DNA for the CDR3: TGTGCCAGTCGGACAGGGCACACTGAAGCTTTCTTT.

The rearrangement uses TRBV12-5 and TRBJ1-1; TRBD1 is a possible D gene (5 bases). The CDR3 contains 15 residues. Germline CDR1 and CDR2: LGHNT and FRNRAP. Trimming stripped 0 bases from V and 1 base from J, with 9 bases between. Written as DNA, the CDR3 is TGTGCTAGTGGTTTGGTTAGAAGGGGGAACACTGAAGCTTTCTTT. Protein sequence: CASGLVRRGNTEAFF.

The chain uses TRBV3-1 (or the pseudogene TRBV3-2) and TRBJ2-3; perhaps TRBD1 as D (5 bases). Germline CDR1 is LGHDT and CDR2 is YNNKEL (reference sequence). The CDR3 runs to 13 residues. V was clipped by 7 bases and J by 3 bases, with 11 bases between them. The CDR3 DNA reads TGTGCCAGCAACAACAGGAGAACAGATACGCAGTATTTT. Residues: CASNNRRTDTQYF.

The chain links TRBV6-5 to TRBJ2-7, with TRBD1 as a possible D gene (5 bases). The CDR3 is 15 residues long. Trimming pared 0 bases from V and 4 bases from J, leaving 13 bases between. Germline V CDR1 and CDR2: MNHEY, SVGAGI. The CDR3 DNA reads as TGTGCCAGCAGTTACTCCATGGGGCAGCAATACGAGCAGTACGTC. Translated: CASSYSMGQQYEQYV.

This clone was seen once. The chain carries TRBV6-5 and TRBJ2-3; 8 positions agree with TRBD1. The CDR3 sequence is 15 residues long. CDR1 MNHEY and CDR2 SVGAGI come from the germline V gene. J lost 2 bases, V lost 8 bases, and 9 bases had no gene match. CDR3 protein: CASLSTGAATDTQYF. The CDR3 bases are TGTGCCAGCCTATCGACAGGGGCTGCCACAGATACGCAGTATTTT.

The sample holds a few counts of this clone. CDR3 nucleotides: TGCGCCAGCAGTCGGAGCGGCCCGGTCACAGATACGCAGTATTTT. Translation gives CASSRSGPVTDTQYF. This rearrangement joins TRBV5-1 to TRBJ2-3; tentative D call: TRBD2 (5 bases). CDR3 length equals 15 residues. V gave up 5 bases and J gave up 2 bases, with 15 bases separating them. Germline CDR1 reads SGHRS; CDR2 reads YFSETQ.

This chain connects TRBV18 to TRBJ2-7; D not certain. V was cut by 2 bases and J by 3 bases, with 8 bases left in between. The CDR3 contains 13 residues. Germline CDR1 is KGHSH and CDR2 is LQKENI. The CDR3 reads CASSPYSGYEQYF. CDR3 coding DNA: TGTGCCAGCTCACCATATAGTGGCTACGAGCAGTACTTC.